These T cell receptor beta chains were read from a single sample in a study of shared clonotypes between healthy human individuals. Only in-frame clones appear in the TCRdb table, and some are missing; sequencing was by immunoSEQ multiplex PCR. This table has 550,000 to 750,000 clones, about 92% appearing once. Sample: naive CD8+ T cells sorted from blood. These receptors were obtained from a man between 25 and 39 years old in good health. Both conserved end residues are part of each CDR3.

v_call cdr3_aa
TRBV6-5 CASSYYQGYPETQYF
TRBV7-9 CASSLRSSESTDTQYF
TRBV27 CASSYSGGIVDTQYF
TRBV11-3 CASSHRDRSYEQYF
TRBV7-6 CASSVAGGRETQYF
TRBV27 CASNRGGGRTDTQYF
TRBV27 CASSTGTSYEQYF
TRBV14 CASSQAGPGELFF
TRBV2 CASSVDSSNYGYTF
TRBV28 CASSFWGARKEKLFF
TRBV6-5 CASSLQGGGTEAFF
TRBV25-1 CASSEGPQPYNEQFF